The 9 T cell receptor beta chains listed next were all sequenced from one sample in a study of beta chain features in type 1 diabetes. The study reverse transcribed the entire isolated RNA, so it sequenced expressed TCRB transcripts. Libraries were prepared by immunoSEQ multiplex PCR; TCRdb keeps only in-frame clonotypes and omits some of them. The table includes just over 450,000 clones, over 25% detected once. Sequencing was performed on naive CD4+ T cells from blood. The receptors here all came from a young man in good health.

The V call is TRBV10-3, the J call TRBJ1-1, with 8 bases fitting TRBD1. The CDR3 is made up of 14 amino acids. Germline lookup yields CDR1 ENHRY and CDR2 SYGVKD. J lost 5 bases, V lost 6 bases, and 8 bases had no gene match. The CDR3 sequence is CAIRKDRVGTEAFF. DNA of the CDR3: TGTGCCATCAGGAAGGACAGGGTAGGAACTGAAGCTTTCTTT.

CDR3 DNA: TGTGCCAGCAGCTCCAGTAGGACATCTTACGAGCAGTACTTC. Protein product: CASSSSRTSYEQYF. This sequence joins TRBV7-9 and TRBJ2-7, with D perhaps matching TRBD1 (5 bases). Germline CDR1 and CDR2: SEHNR and FQNEAQ (reference sequence). Trimming shortened V by 4 bases and J by 4 bases, and 14 bases separated the two germline ends. The CDR3 length is 14 residues.

This clone was found a few times. J is TRBJ2-7 and V is TRBV7-2, with D unclear. Germline V CDR1 and CDR2: SGHTA, FQGNSA. The CDR3 spans 13 residues. Trimming stripped 5 bases from V and 3 bases from J, with 11 bases between. DNA of the CDR3: TGTGCCAGCAGCGCAAGGCAACACTACGAGCAGTACTTC. As protein: CASSARQHYEQYF.

This clone has a handful of counts. V and J are TRBV10-3 and TRBJ1-5; 9 bases map to TRBD1. The CDR3 consists of 14 residues. With 4 bases clipped from V and 2 bases from J, the junction kept 0 bases outside the gene matches. Germline loops: CDR1 ENHRY, CDR2 SYGVKD. CDR3 DNA: TGTGCCATCAGTGGACAGGGGGGCAATCAGCCCCAGCATTTT. Translated, it gives CAISGQGGNQPQHF.

This clone was observed a few times. The rearrangement joins TRBV5-4 to TRBJ2-3; 7 positions agree with TRBD2. After removal of 4 bases from V and 2 bases from J, the junction contained 10 bases not matched to a gene. Germline values: CDR1 SGHNT, CDR2 YYREEE (reference sequence). CDR3 length equals 16 residues. CDR3 sequence reads: CASSPGPGTITDTQYF. The CDR3 DNA is TGTGCCAGCAGCCCGGGTCCCGGGACTATCACAGATACGCAGTATTTT. The variable domain in full, completed from reference TRBV5-4 and TRBJ2-3, reads ETGVTQSPTHLIKTRGQQVTLRCSSQSGHNTVSWYQQALGQGPQFIFQYYREEENGRGNFPPRFSGLQFPNYSSELNVNALELDDSALYLCASSPGPGTITDTQYFGPGTRLTVL.

A single count supports this clone. The J gene is TRBJ1-2, the V gene TRBV5-1; D is possibly TRBD1 (5 bases). V was pared by 4 bases and J by 4 bases, with 14 bases between. Germline V gives CDR1 SGHRS, CDR2 YFSETQ. This CDR3 is built from 14 residues. This CDR3 is CASSPSTGGYGYTF. CDR3 in DNA: TGCGCCAGCAGCCCAAGCACGGGGGGCTATGGCTACACCTTC.

The chain recombines TRBV19 with TRBJ1-1, with D hard to call. CDR1 LNHDA and CDR2 SQIVND come from the germline V gene (reference sequence). The CDR3 contains 10 residues. Trimming cost V 9 bases and J 1 base, with 3 bases left between them. The CDR3 region is CASRNTEAFF. CDR3 coding DNA: TGTGCCAGCAGGAACACTGAAGCTTTCTTT.

The rearrangement links TRBV27 to TRBJ2-7; unclear D gene. V lost 4 bases and J lost 2, with 12 bases in between. The CDR3 is 14 residues long. CDR1 is MNHEY and CDR2 is SMNVEV in the germline V gene (reference sequence). The CDR3 DNA reads TGTGCCAGCAGTTGGCGCCAGGCCCCCTACGAGCAGTACTTC. This codes for CASSWRQAPYEQYF.

This rearrangement joins TRBV25-1 to TRBJ2-3; 11 bases align to TRBD2. CDR3 length equals 16 residues. With 1 base clipped from V and 5 bases from J, the junction kept 5 bases outside the gene matches. Germline loops: CDR1 MGHDK, CDR2 SYGVNS. The CDR3 nucleotides read TGTGCCAGCAGTGAATGGGGTAGCGGGAGGGGAGATACGCAGTATTTT. It encodes CASSEWGSGRGDTQYF.